The rows below give T cell receptor beta chains drawn from one sample of a study of blood T cell repertoires in COVID-19. Profiled with immunoSEQ multiplex PCR; TCRdb holds only in-frame clones, not every one. There are approximately 150,000 clones in the sample; about 83% occur only once, and 10% to 15% lies in the top ten. The specimen sequenced was peripheral blood. Every receptor here comes from a man aged 65 to 79 who had recovered from COVID-19. Both conserved end residues are part of each CDR3. D genes are given only for firm matches. Only some rows state a clone size, as once, few, many or a class for expanded clones.

v_gene	d_gene	abundance	j_gene	CDR3aa	CDR3nt
TRBV9	TRBD2	few	TRBJ2-2	CASSAGSGTNTGELFF	TGTGCCAGCAGCGCAGGGAGCGGGACGAACACCGGGGAGCTGTTTTTT
TRBV27	-	-	TRBJ2-1	CASSFDSYNEQFF	TGTGCCAGCAGTTTTGATAGCTACAATGAGCAGTTCTTC
TRBV7-9	TRBD1	-	TRBJ2-5	CASRDRGRETQYF	TGTGCCAGCAGGGACAGGGGCCGGGAGACCCAGTACTTC
TRBV2	TRBD1	-	TRBJ1-5	CASSRDRVNQPQHF	TGTGCCAGCAGCCGAGACAGGGTGAATCAGCCCCAGCATTTT
TRBV5-4	TRBD1	-	TRBJ1-2	CASSLAGGQTLGYTF	TGTGCCAGCAGCTTGGCCGGGGGACAGACCCTAGGCTACACCTTC
TRBV10-1	-	many	TRBJ1-1	CASSESIGQNTEAFF	TGCGCCAGCAGTGAGTCCATTGGGCAGAACACTGAAGCTTTCTTT
TRBV9	-	-	TRBJ1-2	CASSPNPENYGYTF	TGTGCCAGCAGCCCGAATCCGGAGAACTATGGCTACACCTTC
TRBV2	TRBD2	once	TRBJ2-3	CASRRLANTDTQYF	TGTGCCAGCAGAAGACTAGCTAACACAGATACGCAGTATTTT
TRBV9	TRBD2	-	TRBJ2-7	CASSPGTSVWEQYF	TGTGCCAGCAGCCCTGGGACTAGCGTTTGGGAGCAGTACTTC
TRBV29-1	TRBD1	-	TRBJ1-2	CSVDLRQGADGYTF	TGCAGCGTTGATCTGCGACAGGGGGCTGATGGCTACACCTTC
TRBV18	TRBD2	-	TRBJ2-7	CASSPPSGIGEQYF	TGTGCCAGCTCACCTCCTAGCGGGATTGGCGAGCAGTACTTC
TRBV11-2	TRBD2	-	TRBJ2-5	CASSSSGVETQYF	TGTGCCAGCAGCTCTAGCGGAGTGGAGACCCAGTACTTC
TRBV13	-	-	TRBJ2-1	CASSLAVTTYNEQFF	TGTGCCAGCAGCTTAGCGGTGACTACCTACAATGAGCAGTTCTTC
TRBV7-9	-	once	TRBJ1-1	CASSPDQNGAFF	TGTGCCAGCAGCCCCGACCAAAACGGGGCTTTCTTT
TRBV6-5	TRBD1	-	TRBJ1-3	CASSDRAGNTIYF	TGTGCCTCCTCAGACAGGGCTGGAAACACCATATATTTT
TRBV9	-	-	TRBJ1-1	CASSDRGNTEAFF	TGTGCCAGCAGCGACCGGGGGAACACTGAAGCTTTCTTT
TRBV2	TRBD2	-	TRBJ2-1	CASSDRGLAGGPSEQFF	TGTGCCAGCAGTGATAGGGGACTAGCGGGAGGGCCCAGTGAGCAGTTCTTC
TRBV10-3	TRBD1	-	TRBJ1-4	CAISRDRDEKLFF	TGTGCCATCAGCCGGGACAGGGATGAAAAACTGTTTTTT
TRBV2	TRBD1	-	TRBJ1-2	CASRGTGTANYGYTF	TGTGCCAGCAGAGGCACCGGGACAGCTAACTATGGCTACACCTTC
TRBV6-6	-	-	TRBJ1-4	CASSWGGVATNEKLFF	TGTGCCAGCAGTTGGGGCGGCGTTGCAACTAATGAAAAACTGTTTTTT
TRBV3-1/TRBV3-2	TRBD2	-	TRBJ2-7	CASSRAAGDPYEQYF	TGTGCCAGCAGCCGAGCCGCGGGGGACCCCTACGAGCAGTACTTC
TRBV7-7	-	once	TRBJ2-3	CASSLSGTDTQYF	TGTGCTAGCAGCTTAAGCGGCACAGATACGCAGTATTTT
TRBV6-5	-	-	TRBJ1-1	CASSYSRGTEAFF	TGTGCCAGCAGTTACTCGAGGGGGACTGAAGCTTTCTTT
TRBV10-3	-	few	TRBJ2-7	CAISATSEQYF	TGTGCCATCAGTGCTACTAGCGAGCAGTACTTC
TRBV20-1	-	-	TRBJ1-2	CSASGQTNYGYTF	TGCAGTGCTAGTGGACAGACTAACTATGGCTACACCTTC
TRBV4-1	TRBD2	-	TRBJ2-1	CASSQQRTSGSLYNEQFF	TGCGCCAGCAGCCAACAACGGACTAGCGGGAGTCTCTACAATGAGCAGTTCTTC
TRBV7-8	TRBD2	-	TRBJ2-7	CASSLYLAGEYEQYF	TGTGCCAGCAGCTTATACCTAGCGGGAGAGTACGAGCAGTACTTC
TRBV6-6	TRBD1	once	TRBJ1-4	CASSYGQGQEKLFF	TGTGCCAGCAGTTACGGACAGGGGCAAGAAAAACTGTTTTTT
TRBV7-3	TRBD2	-	TRBJ2-2	CASSLREVPSGELFF	TGTGCCAGCAGCTTACGGGAGGTTCCGTCAGGGGAGCTGTTTTTT
TRBV18	-	-	TRBJ2-6	CASSPLGGLGANVLTF	TGTGCCAGCTCACCACTCGGAGGGTTGGGGGCCAACGTCCTGACTTTC
TRBV5-1	TRBD2	-	TRBJ2-7	CASSRRLAGEREQYF	TGCGCCAGCAGCCGGAGACTAGCGGGAGAACGTGAGCAGTACTTC
TRBV2	-	once	TRBJ1-6	CASSAGPTGNGSPLHF	TGTGCCAGCAGTGCGGGCCCTACAGGGAATGGGTCACCCCTCCACTTT
TRBV19	-	-	TRBJ1-1	CASSNRQGNWPEAFF	TGTGCCAGTAGTAATCGTCAGGGGAACTGGCCTGAAGCTTTCTTT
TRBV7-8	TRBD2	-	TRBJ2-1	CASSWGLAGGREEQFF	TGTGCCAGCAGCTGGGGACTAGCGGGAGGACGGGAGGAGCAGTTCTTC
TRBV6-2/TRBV6-3	-	-	TRBJ2-3	CASSLVHTDTQYF	TGTGCCAGCAGTCTCGTACACACAGATACGCAGTATTTT
TRBV28	-	few	TRBJ1-5	CASSLYGARSNQPQHF	TGTGCCAGCAGTTTATATGGGGCTCGGAGCAATCAGCCCCAGCATTTT
TRBV9	TRBD2	-	TRBJ2-2	CASSSSSGSTGELFF	TGTGCCAGCAGCTCCTCTAGCGGGAGCACCGGGGAGCTGTTTTTT
TRBV18	-	-	TRBJ2-5	CASSPSQETQYF	TGTGCCAGCTCACCATCACAAGAGACCCAGTACTTC
TRBV6-1	-	-	TRBJ1-3	CAIYDSAEGNTIYF	TGTGCCATCTACGACTCCGCAGAAGGAAACACCATATATTTT
TRBV7-8	-	-	TRBJ1-4	CASSFGTHNEKLFF	TGTGCCAGCAGTTTCGGGACACATAATGAAAAACTGTTTTTT
TRBV4-3	-	-	TRBJ1-1	CASSQAVPWVANTEAFF	TGCGCCAGCAGCCAAGCGGTGCCTTGGGTAGCGAACACTGAAGCTTTCTTT
TRBV19	TRBD1	few	TRBJ2-6	CASSIDGRTGSGANVLTF	TGTGCCAGTAGTATAGATGGGAGGACAGGGTCTGGGGCCAACGTCCTGACTTTC
TRBV4-3	-	-	TRBJ1-4	CASSQDLYEKLFF	TGCGCCAGCAGCCAAGATCTATACGAAAAACTGTTTTTT
TRBV19	-	-	TRBJ2-1	CASSIGRDDEQFF	TGTGCCAGTAGTATAGGCAGGGATGATGAGCAGTTCTTC
TRBV3-1/TRBV3-2	-	-	TRBJ2-1	CASSQDLPAVSGNEQFF	TGTGCCAGCAGCCAAGATTTGCCAGCGGTGAGCGGGAATGAGCAGTTCTTC
TRBV6-5	TRBD1	-	TRBJ1-1	CASSTRDRDAEAFF	TGTGCCAGCAGTACCCGGGACAGGGATGCTGAAGCTTTCTTT
TRBV6-1	TRBD1	-	TRBJ2-7	CASSERGDRAYEQYF	TGTGCCAGCAGTGAAAGAGGAGACAGGGCCTACGAGCAGTACTTC
TRBV9	TRBD2	few	TRBJ2-1	CASSVEGGRNEQFF	TGTGCCAGCAGCGTGGAGGGAGGGAGGAATGAGCAGTTCTTC
TRBV9	-	-	TRBJ1-1	CASSVAGADTEAFF	TGTGCCAGCAGCGTAGCAGGGGCGGACACTGAAGCTTTCTTT
TRBV19	TRBD2	-	TRBJ2-3	CASTDRGLAGTDTQYF	TGTGCCAGTACCGATAGGGGACTAGCGGGCACAGATACGCAGTATTTT
TRBV10-3	-	-	TRBJ1-4	CAISGTLGRVNEKLFF	TGTGCCATCAGTGGAACCTTGGGGAGAGTTAATGAAAAACTGTTTTTT
TRBV28	-	-	TRBJ1-1	CASSRGFIEAFF	TGTGCCAGCAGCCGGGGGTTCATTGAAGCTTTCTTT
TRBV10-2	-	-	TRBJ1-5	CASSESGANQPQHF	TGCGCCAGCAGTGAGTCAGGGGCCAATCAGCCCCAGCATTTT
TRBV19	-	-	TRBJ2-3	CASRGGSTDTQYF	TGTGCCAGTAGGGGCGGGAGCACAGATACGCAGTATTTT